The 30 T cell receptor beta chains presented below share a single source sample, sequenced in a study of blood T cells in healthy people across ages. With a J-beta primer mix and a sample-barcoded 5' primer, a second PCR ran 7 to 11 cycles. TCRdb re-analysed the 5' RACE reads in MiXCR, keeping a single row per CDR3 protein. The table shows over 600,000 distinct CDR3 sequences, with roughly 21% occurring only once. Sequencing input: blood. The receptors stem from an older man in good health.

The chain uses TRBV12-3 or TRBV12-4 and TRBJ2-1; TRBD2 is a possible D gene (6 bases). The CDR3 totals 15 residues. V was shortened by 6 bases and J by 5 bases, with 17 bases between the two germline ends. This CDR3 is CASSQTSNLDNEQFF. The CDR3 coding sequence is TGTGCCAGCAGCCAGACTAGTAATTTGGACAATGAGCAGTTCTTC.

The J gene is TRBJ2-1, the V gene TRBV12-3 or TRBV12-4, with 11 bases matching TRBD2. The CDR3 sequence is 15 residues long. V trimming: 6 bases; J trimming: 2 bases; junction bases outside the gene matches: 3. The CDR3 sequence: CASRLAGEPYNEQFF. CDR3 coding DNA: TGTGCCAGCAGACTAGCGGGGGAGCCCTACAATGAGCAGTTCTTC.

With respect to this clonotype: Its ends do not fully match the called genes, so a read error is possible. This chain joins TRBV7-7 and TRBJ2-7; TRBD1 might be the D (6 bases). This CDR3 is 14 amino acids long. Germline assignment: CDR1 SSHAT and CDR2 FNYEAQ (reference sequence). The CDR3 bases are TGTGCTAGCAGCTTAGATACAGGGCTCGGCGAGCAGTACTTC. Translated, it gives CASSLDTGLGEQYF.

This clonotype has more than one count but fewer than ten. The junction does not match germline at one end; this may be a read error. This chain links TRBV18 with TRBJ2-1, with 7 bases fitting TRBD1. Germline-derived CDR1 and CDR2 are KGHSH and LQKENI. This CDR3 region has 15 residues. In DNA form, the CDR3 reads TGTGCCAACTCACCTGGACAGGTCCTTCACAATGAGCAGTTCTTC. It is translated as CANSPGQVLHNEQFF.

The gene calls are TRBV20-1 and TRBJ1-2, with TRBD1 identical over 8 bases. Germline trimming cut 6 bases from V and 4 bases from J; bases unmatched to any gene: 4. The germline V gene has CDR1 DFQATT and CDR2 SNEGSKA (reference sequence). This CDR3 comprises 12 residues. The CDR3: CSATGTGYGYTF. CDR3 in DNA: TGCAGTGCCACCGGGACAGGCTATGGCTACACCTTC.

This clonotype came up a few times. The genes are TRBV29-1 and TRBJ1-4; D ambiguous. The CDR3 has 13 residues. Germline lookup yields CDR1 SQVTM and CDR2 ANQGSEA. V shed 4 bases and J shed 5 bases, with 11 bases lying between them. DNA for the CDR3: TGCAGCGTTGTCAGGAGCGAAAATGAAAAACTGTTTTTT. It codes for CSVVRSENEKLFF.

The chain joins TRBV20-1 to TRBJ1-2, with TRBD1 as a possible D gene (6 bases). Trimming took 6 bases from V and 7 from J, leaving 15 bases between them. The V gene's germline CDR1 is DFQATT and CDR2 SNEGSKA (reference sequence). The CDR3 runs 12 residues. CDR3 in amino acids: CSARQAGCGYTF. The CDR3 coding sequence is TGCAGTGCAAGACAGGCTGGCTGTGGCTACACCTTC.

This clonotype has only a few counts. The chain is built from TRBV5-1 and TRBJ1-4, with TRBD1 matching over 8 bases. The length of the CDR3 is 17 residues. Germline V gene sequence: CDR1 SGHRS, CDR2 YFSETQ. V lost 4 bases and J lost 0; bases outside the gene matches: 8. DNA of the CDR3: TGCGCCAGCAGCCCGGGACAGGCCCTTGCAACTAATGAAAAACTGTTTTTT. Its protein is CASSPGQALATNEKLFF.

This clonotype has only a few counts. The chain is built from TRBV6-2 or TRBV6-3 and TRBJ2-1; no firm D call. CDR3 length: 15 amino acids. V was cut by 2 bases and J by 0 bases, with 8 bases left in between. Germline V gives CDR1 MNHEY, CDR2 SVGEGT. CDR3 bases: TGTGCCAGCAGTTACCCAGCGAACTCCTACAATGAGCAGTTCTTC. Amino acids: CASSYPANSYNEQFF.

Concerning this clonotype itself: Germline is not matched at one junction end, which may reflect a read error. This chain's CDR3 is CASSLWEEGTDTQYF. The CDR3 coding sequence is TGTGCCAGCAGTCTATGGGAGGAAGGCACAGATACGCAGTATTTT. The rearrangement uses TRBV28 and TRBJ2-3, with D possibly matching TRBD2 (6 bases). From germline, CDR1 is MDHEN and CDR2 SYDVKM. The CDR3 has 15 residues.

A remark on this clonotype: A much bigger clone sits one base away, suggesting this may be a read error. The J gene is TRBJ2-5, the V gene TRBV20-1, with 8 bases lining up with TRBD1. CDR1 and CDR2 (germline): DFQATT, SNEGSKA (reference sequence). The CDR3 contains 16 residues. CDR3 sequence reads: CSTSSPETGAMKTQYF. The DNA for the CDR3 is TGCAGTACTAGTTCGCCCGAGACAGGGGCTATGAAGACCCAGTACTTC.

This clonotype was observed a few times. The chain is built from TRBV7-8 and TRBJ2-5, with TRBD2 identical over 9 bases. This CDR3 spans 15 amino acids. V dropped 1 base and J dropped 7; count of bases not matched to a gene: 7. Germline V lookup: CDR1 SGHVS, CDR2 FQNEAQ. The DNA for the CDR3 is TGTGCCAGCAGCTTAGTTATAGCGGGAGTTAGGACCCAGTACTTC. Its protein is CASSLVIAGVRTQYF.

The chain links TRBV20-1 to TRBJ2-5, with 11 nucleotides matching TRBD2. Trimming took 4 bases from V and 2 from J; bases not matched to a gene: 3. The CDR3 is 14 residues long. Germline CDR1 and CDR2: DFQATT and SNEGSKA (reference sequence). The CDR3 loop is CSATGTSGQETQYF. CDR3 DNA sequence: TGCAGTGCTACCGGGACTAGCGGACAAGAGACCCAGTACTTC.

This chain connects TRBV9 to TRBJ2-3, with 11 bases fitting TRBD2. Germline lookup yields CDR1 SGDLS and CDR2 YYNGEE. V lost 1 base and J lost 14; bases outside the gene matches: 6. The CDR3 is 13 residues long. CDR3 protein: CASSVTTSGTPYF. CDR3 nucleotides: TGTGCCAGCAGCGTAACGACTAGCGGGACCCCGTATTTT.

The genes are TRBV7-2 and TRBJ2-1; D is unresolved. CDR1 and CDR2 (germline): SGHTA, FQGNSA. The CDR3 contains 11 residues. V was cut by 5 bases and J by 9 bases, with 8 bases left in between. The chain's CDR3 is CASSPFGEQFF. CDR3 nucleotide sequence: TGTGCCAGCAGCCCTTTCGGTGAGCAGTTCTTC. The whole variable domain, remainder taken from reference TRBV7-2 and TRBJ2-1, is GAGVSQSPSNKVTEKGKDVELRCDPISGHTALYWYRQSLGQGLEFLIYFQGNSAPDKSGLPSDRFSAERTGGSVSTLTIQRTQQEDSAVYLCASSPFGEQFFGPGTRLTVL.

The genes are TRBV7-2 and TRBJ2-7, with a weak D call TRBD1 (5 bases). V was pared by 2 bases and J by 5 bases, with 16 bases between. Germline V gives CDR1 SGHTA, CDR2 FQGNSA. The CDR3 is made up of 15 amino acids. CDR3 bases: TGTGCCAGCAGCTTAACTCCTCAGGGAAACCACGAGCAGTACTTC. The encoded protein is CASSLTPQGNHEQYF.

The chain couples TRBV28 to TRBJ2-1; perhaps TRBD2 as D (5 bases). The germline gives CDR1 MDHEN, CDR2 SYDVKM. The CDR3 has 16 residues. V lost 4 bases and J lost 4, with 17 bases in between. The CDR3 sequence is CASSSLLSGLYNEQFF. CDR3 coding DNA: TGTGCCAGCAGTTCCCTTTTAAGCGGCTTATACAATGAGCAGTTCTTC.

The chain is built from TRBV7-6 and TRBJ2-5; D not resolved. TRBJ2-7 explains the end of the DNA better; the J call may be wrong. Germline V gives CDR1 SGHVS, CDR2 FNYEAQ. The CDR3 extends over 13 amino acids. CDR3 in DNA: TGTGCCAGCCGACTCGAAAGCTCCTACGAGCAGTACTTC. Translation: CASRLESSYEQYF.

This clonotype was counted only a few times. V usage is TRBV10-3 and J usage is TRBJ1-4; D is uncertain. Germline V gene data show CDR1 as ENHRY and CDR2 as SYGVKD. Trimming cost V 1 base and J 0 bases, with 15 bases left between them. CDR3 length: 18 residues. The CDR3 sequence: CAISEFGGSVATNEKLFF. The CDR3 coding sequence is TGTGCCATCAGTGAGTTTGGAGGGAGCGTAGCAACTAATGAAAAACTGTTTTTT.

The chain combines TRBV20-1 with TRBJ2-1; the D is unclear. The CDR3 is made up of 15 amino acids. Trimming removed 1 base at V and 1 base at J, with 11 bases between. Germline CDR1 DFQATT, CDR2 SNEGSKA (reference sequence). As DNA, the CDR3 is TGCAGTGCTAGAGTCTTGGGTGTTTCCTACAATGAGCAGTTCTTC. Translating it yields CSARVLGVSYNEQFF.

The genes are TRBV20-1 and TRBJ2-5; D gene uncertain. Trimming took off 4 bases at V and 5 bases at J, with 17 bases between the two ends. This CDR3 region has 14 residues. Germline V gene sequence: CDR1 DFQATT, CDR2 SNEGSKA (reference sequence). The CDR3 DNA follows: TGCAGTGCTATCCCATCTATCGCTCTCGAGACCCAGTACTTC. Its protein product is CSAIPSIALETQYF.

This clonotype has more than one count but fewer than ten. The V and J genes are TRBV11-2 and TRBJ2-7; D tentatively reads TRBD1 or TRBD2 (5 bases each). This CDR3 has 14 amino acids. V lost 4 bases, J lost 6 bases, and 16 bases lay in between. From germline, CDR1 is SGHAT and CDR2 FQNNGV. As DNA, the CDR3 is TGTGCCAGCAGCTCTCAGACGGGGCTACGCGAGCAGTACTTC. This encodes CASSSQTGLREQYF.

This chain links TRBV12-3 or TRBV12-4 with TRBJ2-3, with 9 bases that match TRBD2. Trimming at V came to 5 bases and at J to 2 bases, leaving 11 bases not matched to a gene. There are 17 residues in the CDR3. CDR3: CASSPWGLAGSTDTQYF. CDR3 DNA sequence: TGTGCCAGCAGTCCCTGGGGTCTAGCGGGATCCACAGATACGCAGTATTTT.

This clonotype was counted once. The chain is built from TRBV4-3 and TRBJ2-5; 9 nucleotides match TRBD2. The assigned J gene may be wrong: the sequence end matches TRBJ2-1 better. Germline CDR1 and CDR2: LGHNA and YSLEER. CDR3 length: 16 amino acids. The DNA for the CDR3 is TGCGCCAGCAGCCAAGAGGCTAGCGGGAACTACAATGAGCAGTTCTTC. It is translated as CASSQEASGNYNEQFF.

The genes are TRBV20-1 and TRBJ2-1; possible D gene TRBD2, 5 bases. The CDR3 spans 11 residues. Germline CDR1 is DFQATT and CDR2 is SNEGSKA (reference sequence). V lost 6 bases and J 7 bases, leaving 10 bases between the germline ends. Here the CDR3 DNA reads TGCAGTGCCCAAATAGCGAATGAGCAGTTCTTC. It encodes CSAQIANEQFF.

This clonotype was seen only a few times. DNA of the CDR3: TGTGCTACAAGGGCTAGCGGGGACCAAGAGACCCAGTACTTC. Amino acid sequence: CATRASGDQETQYF. The rearrangement links TRBV27 to TRBJ2-5, with TRBD2 matching 9 bases. Germline V gene lookup returns CDR1 MNHEY and CDR2 SMNVEV (reference sequence). The CDR3 runs to 14 residues.

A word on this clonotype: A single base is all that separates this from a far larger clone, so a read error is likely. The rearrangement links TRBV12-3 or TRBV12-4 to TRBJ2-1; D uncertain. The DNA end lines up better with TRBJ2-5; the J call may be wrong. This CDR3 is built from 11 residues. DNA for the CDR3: TGTGCCGGCAGTATCCAAGAGACCCAGTACTTC. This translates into CAGSIQETQYF.

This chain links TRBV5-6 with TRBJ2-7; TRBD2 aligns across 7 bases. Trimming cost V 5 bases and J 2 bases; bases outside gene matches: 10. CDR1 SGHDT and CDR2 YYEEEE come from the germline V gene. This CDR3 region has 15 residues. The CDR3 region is CASRSWGGRTYEQYF. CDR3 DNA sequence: TGTGCCAGCAGGTCATGGGGAGGGAGAACCTACGAGCAGTACTTC.

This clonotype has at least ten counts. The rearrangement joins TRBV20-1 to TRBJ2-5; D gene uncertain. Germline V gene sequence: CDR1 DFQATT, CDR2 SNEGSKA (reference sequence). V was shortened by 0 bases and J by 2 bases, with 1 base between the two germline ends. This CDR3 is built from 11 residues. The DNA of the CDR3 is TGCAGTGCTAGAGAACAAGAGACCCAGTACTTC. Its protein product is CSAREQETQYF.

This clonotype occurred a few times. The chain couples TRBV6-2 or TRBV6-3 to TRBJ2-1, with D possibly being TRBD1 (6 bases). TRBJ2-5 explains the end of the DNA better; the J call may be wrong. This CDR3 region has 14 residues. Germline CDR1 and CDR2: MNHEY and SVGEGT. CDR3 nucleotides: TGTGCCAGCAGTAAGGGACAATCACAAGAGACCCAGTACTTC. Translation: CASSKGQSQETQYF.